This TCR beta chain was documented in a study of T cells in tumors after PD-1 blockade. In the study overall: On average, peripheral blood gave 100,000 to 140,000 TCR templates and 33,000 or so unique clonotypes. The study's findings and limits: Some novel exhausted tumor clones appeared in pre-treatment blood, suggesting peripheral recruitment.

Assay: immunoSEQ multiplex PCR; the TCRdb copy retains only in-frame clones and omits some. The sample contains about 20,000 clones, over 70% of which appear only once. With regard to this clone: Its specificity is unknown.

Sequencing was performed on PBMCs, taken after anti-PD-1 therapy. The sequence was obtained from a human donor with advanced basal cell or squamous cell carcinoma (not recorded which).

CDR3 sequence: CASSSGGETDTQYF. In nucleotides, the CDR3 is TGTGCCAGCAGTTCGGGGGGTGAGACAGATACGCAGTATTTT. V and J are TRBV27 and TRBJ2-3; 7 bases map to TRBD2. The CDR3 is made up of 14 amino acids. Germline-derived CDR1 and CDR2 are MNHEY and SMNVEV (reference sequence). With 4 bases clipped from V and 3 bases from J, the junction kept 4 bases outside the gene matches.